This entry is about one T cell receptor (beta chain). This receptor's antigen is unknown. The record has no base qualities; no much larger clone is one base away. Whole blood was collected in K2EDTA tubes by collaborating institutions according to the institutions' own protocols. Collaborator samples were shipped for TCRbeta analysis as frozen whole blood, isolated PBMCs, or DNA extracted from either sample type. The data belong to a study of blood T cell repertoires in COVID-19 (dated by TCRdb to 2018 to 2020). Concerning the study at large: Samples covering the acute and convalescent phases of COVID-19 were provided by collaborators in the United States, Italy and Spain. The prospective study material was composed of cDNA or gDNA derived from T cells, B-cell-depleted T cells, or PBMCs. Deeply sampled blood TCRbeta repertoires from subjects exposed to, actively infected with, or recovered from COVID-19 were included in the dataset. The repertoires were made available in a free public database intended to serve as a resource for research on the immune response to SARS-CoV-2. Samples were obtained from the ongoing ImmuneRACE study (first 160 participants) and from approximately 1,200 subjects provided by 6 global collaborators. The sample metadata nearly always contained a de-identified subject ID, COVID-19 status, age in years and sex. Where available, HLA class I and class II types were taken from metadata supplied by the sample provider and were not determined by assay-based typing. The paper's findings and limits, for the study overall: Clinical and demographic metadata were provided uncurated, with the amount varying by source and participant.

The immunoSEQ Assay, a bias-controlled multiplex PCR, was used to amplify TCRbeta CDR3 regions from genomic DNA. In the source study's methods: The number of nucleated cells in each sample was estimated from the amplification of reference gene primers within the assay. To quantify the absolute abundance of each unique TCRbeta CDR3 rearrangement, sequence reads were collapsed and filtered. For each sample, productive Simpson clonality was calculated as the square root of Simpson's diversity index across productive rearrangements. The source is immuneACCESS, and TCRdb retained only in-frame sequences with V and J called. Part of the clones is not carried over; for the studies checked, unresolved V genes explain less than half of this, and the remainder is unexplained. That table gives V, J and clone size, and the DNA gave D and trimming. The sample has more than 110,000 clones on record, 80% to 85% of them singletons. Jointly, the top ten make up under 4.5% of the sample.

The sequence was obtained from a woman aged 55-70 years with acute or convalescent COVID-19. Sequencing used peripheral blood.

This receptor has the CDR3 CASTRVPDSPLHF. The nucleotides read TGTGCCAGCACCAGGGTCCCTGATTCACCCCTCCACTTT. The V gene is TRBV28 and the J gene is TRBJ1-6, and the D gene may be TRBD1, 5 bases matching. V is reduced by 7 bases and J by 8 bases, leaving a spacing of 12 bases between them. CDR1 MDHEN and CDR2 SYDVKM were looked up in the germline V gene. The CDR3 runs 13 residues from the cysteine to the phenylalanine. Here the CDR3 DNA is all that survives: 39 bases in frame from base 1.